The rows below give T cell receptor beta chains drawn from one sample of a study of T cell responses to AZD1222 COVID-19 vaccine. Generated by immunoSEQ multiplex PCR, the TCRdb table keeps only in-frame clones and is missing some. This table has approximately 64,000 clones, 84% appearing once. The sample in question was peripheral blood, obtained on day 0 of AZD1222 vaccination. These receptor sequences come from an adult in good health. CDR3s include the opening cysteine and the closing phenylalanine or tryptophan. The order of the fields is D gene, J gene, V gene, clone size, CDR3 protein, CDR3 DNA. The D gene is left open where the match is weak. Size is stated for part of the rows, as once, few or many counts, or as a class when the clone is expanded.

>.|TRBJ1-1|TRBV4-3|.
CASSPPGDGTEAFF
TGCGCCAGCAGCCCCCCGGGTGATGGCACTGAAGCTTTCTTT
>TRBD1|TRBJ1-6|TRBV10-1|once
CASSEPMGRGQTYNSPLHF
TGCGCCAGCAGTGAACCTATGGGCAGGGGGCAGACCTATAATTCACCCCTCCACTTT
>.|TRBJ1-5|TRBV7-2|.
CASSPQAAGNQPQHF
TGTGCCAGCAGCCCTCAGGCAGCGGGCAATCAGCCCCAGCATTTT
>.|TRBJ2-5|TRBV3-1/TRBV3-2|.
CASSLGASETQYF
TGTGCCAGCAGCCTTGGGGCATCAGAGACCCAGTACTTC
>.|TRBJ1-2|TRBV12-5|.
CASGLTDYGYTF
TGTGCTAGTGGTTTGACCGACTATGGCTACACCTTC
>.|TRBJ1-3|TRBV6-5|few
CASRTTGFGNTIYF
TGTGCCAGCAGGACCACAGGGTTTGGAAACACCATATATTTT
>.|TRBJ1-1|TRBV7-2|.
CASSLALRATEAFF
TGTGCCAGCAGCTTAGCGCTAAGAGCCACTGAAGCTTTCTTT
>TRBD1|TRBJ2-7|TRBV4-3|.
CASSHETGTGSYEQYF
TGCGCCAGCAGCCATGAAACCGGGACAGGGTCTTACGAGCAGTACTTC
>.|TRBJ1-1|TRBV16|.
CASSQSRSPLDEAFF
TGTGCCAGCAGCCAATCTAGGTCACCGCTAGATGAAGCTTTCTTT
>TRBD2|TRBJ2-7|TRBV9|.
CASSFSGGGYEQYF
TGTGCCAGCAGCTTTAGCGGGGGAGGGTACGAGCAGTACTTC
>.|TRBJ2-1|TRBV29-1|.
CSVTPTGYNEQFF
TGCAGCGTTACCCCGACCGGTTACAATGAGCAGTTCTTC
>.|TRBJ1-6|TRBV9|.
CASSALRDGLRISPLHF
TGTGCCAGCAGCGCCCTCCGGGACGGCTTAAGGATATCACCCCTCCACTTT
>.|TRBJ1-2|TRBV6-5|.
CASSSAGIGYTF
TGTGCCAGCAGTTCCGCAGGGATAGGCTACACCTTC
>.|TRBJ2-7|TRBV3-1/TRBV3-2|once
CASSPGGPAENYEQYF
TGTGCCAGCAGCCCCGGCGGGCCGGCTGAAAATTACGAGCAGTACTTC
>.|TRBJ2-1|TRBV6-5|.
CASSYSTGYNEQFF
TGTGCCAGCAGTTACTCGACCGGTTACAATGAGCAGTTCTTC
>TRBD2|TRBJ2-3|TRBV24-1|.
CATRGPVGGDTDTQYF
TGTGCCACCAGGGGTCCCGTGGGGGGGGACACAGATACGCAGTATTTT
>.|TRBJ2-3|TRBV3-1/TRBV3-2|.
CASSQDMSVSGSDTQYF
TGTGCCAGCAGCCAAGATATGAGCGTGTCGGGTTCAGATACGCAGTATTTT
>.|TRBJ1-2|TRBV19|.
CASSPSRGEGYGYTF
TGTGCCAGTAGTCCTTCCCGGGGGGAAGGCTATGGCTACACCTTC
>.|TRBJ2-1|TRBV7-9|.
CASSSTLDYNEQFF
TGTGCCAGCAGTTCGACATTGGACTACAATGAGCAGTTCTTC
>.|TRBJ2-1|TRBV29-1|.
CSVDRGNEQFF
TGCAGCGTTGACAGGGGCAATGAGCAGTTCTTC
>TRBD2|TRBJ2-5|TRBV10-3|.
CAITRGGHGETQYF
TGTGCCATCACCCGGGGGGGCCATGGAGAGACCCAGTACTTC
>.|TRBJ2-1|TRBV6-4|.
CASSEQLSSYNEQFF
TGTGCCAGCAGTGAGCAACTTAGCTCCTACAATGAGCAGTTCTTC
>TRBD1|TRBJ2-1|TRBV3-1/TRBV3-2|.
CASSQGTGPYNEQFF
TGTGCCAGCAGCCAAGGGACAGGGCCTTATAATGAGCAGTTCTTC
>.|TRBJ1-5|TRBV6-6|.
CASIPTGENQPQHF
TGTGCCAGCATTCCGACAGGAGAGAATCAGCCCCAGCATTTT
>.|TRBJ2-6|TRBV5-1|once
CASSLVGSGANVLTF
TGCGCCAGCAGCCTGGTTGGATCTGGGGCCAACGTCCTGACTTTC
>.|TRBJ1-6|TRBV30|.
CAWSLMQVGYNSPLHF
TGTGCCTGGAGTTTGATGCAGGTTGGCTATAATTCACCCCTCCACTTT
>.|TRBJ1-2|TRBV10-3|once
CATRNREDYGYTF
TGTGCCACCCGGAACAGGGAGGACTATGGCTACACCTTC
>.|TRBJ1-6|TRBV5-6|.
CASSTNGQGYNSPLHF
TGTGCCAGCAGCACTAACGGCCAGGGCTATAATTCACCCCTCCACTTT
>.|TRBJ1-2|TRBV27|.
CASSLHVEDGYTF
TGTGCCAGCAGTTTGCATGTTGAGGATGGCTACACCTTC